This T cell receptor (beta chain) was retrieved from a study of response to subunit inactivated influenza vaccine. TCRdb reanalysed the RT-PCR reads using MiXCR and keeps one entry per CDR3 protein. The sample lists approximately 700,000 distinct CDR3 sequences, about a sixth occurring once. General observations from the study: After each seasonal influenza vaccination, few new T cells are recruited, the authors suggested.

The CDR3 has 15 residues. CDR1 and CDR2 from the germline V gene are SGDLS and YYNGEE. The V gene lost 2 bases and the J gene lost 3 bases, with 15 bases spanning the gap. This clonotype was seen a few times. The target antigen is unknown. The genes are TRBV9 and TRBJ2-7, with D tentatively TRBD2 (5 bases). The clonotype originates from a man aged 50-60 years who received an inactivated influenza vaccine. The source material was PBMCs from blood, sampled about 13 days after vaccination. DNA for the CDR3: TGTGCCAGCAGCGTGGGGTCCGGGGTTGGCTACGAGCAGTACTTC. The encoded protein is CASSVGSGVGYEQYF.